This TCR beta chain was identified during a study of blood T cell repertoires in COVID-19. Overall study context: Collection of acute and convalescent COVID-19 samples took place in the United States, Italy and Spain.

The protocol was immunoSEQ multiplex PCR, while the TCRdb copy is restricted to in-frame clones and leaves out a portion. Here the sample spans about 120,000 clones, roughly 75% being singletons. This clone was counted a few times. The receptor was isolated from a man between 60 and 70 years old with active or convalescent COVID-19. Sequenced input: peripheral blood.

As DNA, the CDR3 is TGTGCCAGCAGCCATTTGGACAGGGAAAGATTAGATACGCAGTATTTT. Its translation is CASSHLDRERLDTQYF. The rearrangement joins TRBV11-2 to TRBJ2-3, with TRBD1 identical over 8 bases. The CDR3 has 16 amino acids. After removal of 5 bases from V and 5 bases from J, the junction contained 12 bases not matched to a gene. Germline lookup yields CDR1 SGHAT and CDR2 FQNNGV.